The 4 T cell receptor beta chains below were found in one sample sequenced in a study of T cells in tuberculosis. Sequencing used immunoSEQ multiplex PCR; TCRdb keeps in-frame clones, though not all of them. The sample has around 25,000 clones; around nine tenths are singletons. Sequenced sample: PBMCs. All receptors derive from a donor between 10 and 35 years old with latent tuberculosis or without tuberculosis infection. Some clones in this sample may be carry-over from other donors' samples.

The rearrangement links TRBV7-2 to TRBJ2-3; no definite D call. The CDR3 consists of 11 residues. The germline V gene has CDR1 SGHTA and CDR2 FQGNSA. V was pared by 7 bases and J by 3 bases, with 5 bases between. The CDR3 reads CASTQTDTQYF. CDR3 coding DNA: TGTGCCAGCACTCAGACAGATACGCAGTATTTT.

This rearrangement joins TRBV7-2 to TRBJ1-2; D is undetermined. Trimming shortened V by 0 bases and J by 6 bases, and 17 bases separated the two germline ends. Germline CDR1 SGHTA, CDR2 FQGNSA. The CDR3 has 16 residues. The CDR3 sequence is CASSLAPPGRADGYTF. CDR3 DNA sequence: TGTGCCAGCAGCTTAGCGCCCCCCGGGAGGGCCGATGGCTACACCTTC.

The V call is TRBV14, the J call TRBJ2-1; TRBD1 aligns across 8 bases. CDR1 and CDR2 (germline): SGHDN, FVKESK. V gave up 5 bases and J gave up 10 bases; unmatched junction bases: 16. The CDR3 consists of 16 residues. The CDR3: CASSSHGPAGGVEQFF. CDR3 coding DNA: TGTGCCAGCAGCTCGCACGGTCCCGCAGGGGGCGTCGAGCAGTTCTTC.

This chain links TRBV15 with TRBJ2-2; possibly TRBD2 for D (5 bases). Deletions cut 4 bases from V and 5 bases from J, with 14 bases between. Germline V lookup: CDR1 LNHNV, CDR2 YYDKDF (reference sequence). CDR3 size: 15 residues. CDR3 sequence reads: CATSTPRGLTGELFF. The CDR3 DNA sequence: TGTGCCACCAGCACGCCTCGCGGGTTGACCGGGGAGCTGTTTTTT.